These 9 T cell receptor beta chains were all obtained from the same sample, sequenced in a study of blood T cell repertoires in COVID-19. Clones were sequenced by immunoSEQ multiplex PCR, and TCRdb holds only the in-frame ones, with some missing. The table includes around 16,000 clones, about 85% detected once. The sample was peripheral blood. These TCRs come from a human donor in a cohort sampled during active COVID-19.

The rearrangement joins TRBV28 to TRBJ2-6; a weak D match, TRBD2 (7 bases). The CDR3 is made up of 16 amino acids. Germline V CDR1 and CDR2: MDHEN, SYDVKM. With 3 bases removed from V and 3 bases from J, the gap between germline ends came to 12 bases. CDR3 region: CASSLRGGLGANVLTF. The CDR3, as DNA: TGTGCCAGCAGTTTGAGGGGGGGCCTTGGGGCCAACGTCCTGACTTTC.

The chain employs TRBV29-1 and TRBJ1-1; D ambiguous. Trimming took 8 bases from V and 3 from J, leaving 7 bases between them. Looked up from germline, CDR1 is SQVTM and CDR2 is ANQGSEA. There are 10 residues in the CDR3. CDR3 protein: CSFGYTEAFF. CDR3 bases: TGCAGCTTCGGGTACACTGAAGCTTTCTTT.

The chain links TRBV12-3 or TRBV12-4 to TRBJ1-2; D remains ambiguous. This CDR3 has 11 amino acids. V was trimmed by 5 bases and J by 5 bases, leaving 6 bases between them. The CDR3 nucleotides read TGTGCCAGCAGTAAACAGTATGGCTACACCTTC. Translation: CASSKQYGYTF.

The chain links TRBV4-1 to TRBJ1-6; D possibly corresponds to TRBD1 (5 bases). The length of the CDR3 is 15 residues. Deletions cut 1 base from V and 6 bases from J, with 10 bases between. Per the germline V gene, CDR1 is MGHRA and CDR2 is YSYEKL. The CDR3 coding sequence is TGCGCCAGCAGCCAAGTGCAGGGATTTAATTCACCCCTCCACTTT. Protein: CASSQVQGFNSPLHF.

This sequence joins TRBV15 and TRBJ1-1, with no clear D. The CDR3 sequence is 14 residues long. V dropped 1 base and J dropped 0 bases, with 6 bases sitting between them. The V gene's germline CDR1 is LNHNV and CDR2 YYDKDF (reference sequence). The CDR3 bases are TGTGCCACCAGCAGAGGAGGGATGAACACTGAAGCTTTCTTT. It yields the protein CATSRGGMNTEAFF.

This clone turned up a few times. The chain employs TRBV3-1 (or the pseudogene TRBV3-2) and TRBJ1-1; possibly TRBD1 for D (6 bases). The CDR3 has 14 amino acids. Germline V CDR1 and CDR2: LGHDT, YNNKEL (reference sequence). Trimming removed 1 base from V and 11 bases from J, with 17 bases in between. The CDR3 region is CASSQVGRGTNAFF. The CDR3 bases are TGTGCCAGCAGCCAAGTGGGCAGGGGTACCAACGCTTTCTTT.

The chain couples TRBV2 to TRBJ1-1; D gene ambiguous. The CDR3 extends over 13 amino acids. Germline-derived CDR1 and CDR2 are SNHLY and FYNNEI. The V and J ends lost 7 bases and 3 bases respectively, with 12 bases between them. CDR3 DNA: TGTGCCAGCAAGGCAGGTCGTGACACTGAAGCTTTCTTT. It yields the protein CASKAGRDTEAFF.

V is TRBV11-2 and J is TRBJ2-5, with 10 positions matching TRBD2. CDR1 SGHAT and CDR2 FQNNGV come from the germline V gene. The CDR3 has 16 residues. Trimming removed 0 bases from V and 1 base from J; junction bases left unmatched: 2. In DNA form, the CDR3 reads TGTGCCAGCAGCTTAGAGGCTAGCGGGGGCCAAGAGACCCAGTACTTC. This gives the protein CASSLEASGGQETQYF.

This chain connects TRBV7-2 to TRBJ2-1; the match to TRBD1 covers 10 bases. The CDR3 sequence is 15 residues long. V gave up 8 bases and J gave up 0 bases; unmatched junction bases: 4. The V gene's germline CDR1 is SGHTA and CDR2 FQGNSA. In nucleotides, the CDR3 is TGTGCCAGCCGGAGACAGGGGGCCTCCTACAATGAGCAGTTCTTC. Translating gives CASRRQGASYNEQFF.